These 32 T cell receptor beta chains share one sample of origin, sequenced in a study of human T cells and chemical hapten exposure. A single record per CDR3 protein comes from TCRdb applying MiXCR to the RACE reads. The table shows roughly 250,000 distinct CDR3 sequences, with 7.5% to 9% occurring only once. The time point is: pre-sensitization, week 0. Stated treatment: therapeutic diphenylcyclopropenone sensitization with weekly scalp DPC. The sequencing here drew on whole blood, taken in connection with sensitization to the hapten diphenylcyclopropenone (DPC). These receptors all stem from a woman in her 40s with alopecia areata. Some clones in this sample may be carry-over from other donors' samples.

This clonotype has a single count. Just one base apart from a much larger clone, this may be a read error. The rearrangement uses TRBV9 and TRBJ1-5; D unresolved. V was shortened by 0 bases and J by 7 bases, with 11 bases between the two germline ends. Per germline, CDR1 SGDLS and CDR2 YYNGEE. The CDR3 runs to 14 residues. The CDR3 bases are TGTGCCAGCAGCGTAGATGATAGCATGCAGCCCCAGCATTTT. Its protein is CASSVDDSMQPQHF. Drawing the rest from reference TRBV9 and TRBJ1-5, the complete variable domain is DSGVTQTPKHLITATGQRVTLRCSPRSGDLSVYWYQQSLDQGLQFLIQYYNGEERAKGNILERFSAQQFPDLHSELNLSSLELGDSALYFCASSVDDSMQPQHFGDGTRLSIL.

The gene calls are TRBV9 and TRBJ1-3; D is unresolved. The CDR3 totals 13 residues. Trimming pared 1 base from V and 2 bases from J, leaving 4 bases between. Per the germline V gene, CDR1 is SGDLS and CDR2 is YYNGEE. CDR3 sequence: CASSVHTGNTIYF. The CDR3 DNA reads as TGTGCCAGCAGCGTACATACTGGAAACACCATATATTTT.

V is TRBV24-1 and J is TRBJ2-6; 11 nucleotides line up with TRBD1. Germline values: CDR1 KGHDR, CDR2 SFDVKD. V shed 4 bases, J shed 4 bases, and the junction held 8 bases outside the gene matches. The CDR3 consists of 18 residues. The CDR3 region is CATSEPGQGAYGANVLTF. CDR3 DNA: TGTGCCACCAGTGAACCCGGACAGGGGGCTTACGGGGCCAACGTCCTGACTTTC.

This chain joins TRBV7-6 and TRBJ2-5; D unresolved. Trimming cost V 3 bases and J 5 bases, with 7 bases left between them. CDR1 is SGHVS and CDR2 is FNYEAQ in the germline V gene. There are 12 residues in the CDR3. The CDR3 loop is CASSFLMETQYF. DNA of the CDR3: TGTGCCAGCAGCTTTTTGATGGAGACCCAGTACTTC.

This clonotype occurred a few times. This chain joins TRBV12-3 or TRBV12-4 and TRBJ2-2; 7 nucleotides line up with TRBD1. V was clipped by 6 bases and J by 3 bases; unmatched bases: 7. The length of the CDR3 is 15 residues. CDR3 bases: TGTGCCAGCAGGCGAGGGGGCGCGGACACCGGGGAGCTGTTTTTT. Protein: CASRRGGADTGELFF.

This clonotype has more than one count but fewer than ten. V and J are TRBV10-3 and TRBJ2-1; the D gene is possibly TRBD2 (6 bases). CDR1 is ENHRY and CDR2 is SYGVKD in the germline V gene. The CDR3 loop spans 17 amino acids. V was shortened by 2 bases and J by 6 bases, with 20 bases between the two germline ends. Written as DNA, the CDR3 is TGTGCCATCAGTGAGGCGGGGACTCCCGGGGGACTCAATGAGCAGTTCTTC. It codes for CAISEAGTPGGLNEQFF.

In this sample, this clonotype turned up many times. The genes are TRBV7-8 and TRBJ1-6; TRBD1 matches 9 bases. Looked up from germline, CDR1 is SGHVS and CDR2 is FQNEAQ. After removal of 5 bases from V and 5 bases from J, the junction contained 16 bases not matched to a gene. The CDR3 consists of 19 residues. The DNA for the CDR3 is TGTGCCAGCAGCCTTCTTAGTATATCCGGGACAGGGAATAATTCACCCCTCCACTTT. Protein sequence: CASSLLSISGTGNNSPLHF.

Ten or more counts support this clonotype. The chain is built from TRBV29-1 and TRBJ2-7; 9 nucleotides match TRBD2. V trimming: 4 bases; J trimming: 6 bases; junction bases outside the gene matches: 7. The germline CDR1 and CDR2 sequences are SQVTM and ANQGSEA. The CDR3 is 13 amino acids. The CDR3 reads CSVASGRRGEQYF. For the CDR3, the DNA is TGCAGCGTTGCAAGCGGGAGGAGGGGCGAGCAGTACTTC.

Comments on this clonotype: Just one base apart from a much larger clone, this may be a read error. The chain links TRBV24-1 to TRBJ1-3; TRBD1 might be the D (5 bases). Germline lookup yields CDR1 KGHDR and CDR2 SFDVKD. The CDR3 covers 16 residues. The V end was cut by 4 bases, the J end by 3 bases, with 15 bases between. DNA for the CDR3: TGTGCCACCAGTGACCCTGGGACCGGCTTTGGAAACACCATATATTTT. Amino acids: CATSDPGTGFGNTIYF.

The J gene is TRBJ2-6, the V gene TRBV4-2; 7 bases are shared with TRBD1. The V gene end was trimmed by 2 bases and the J gene end by 0 bases; junction bases not matched to a gene: 4. Germline V gene sequence: CDR1 LGHNA, CDR2 YNFKEQ. The CDR3 is 17 amino acids. The CDR3 DNA sequence: TGTGCCAGCAGCCAATGGGGACAGATCTCTGGGGCCAACGTCCTGACTTTC. Residues: CASSQWGQISGANVLTF.

This clonotype appeared a few times. The J gene is TRBJ1-1, the V gene TRBV29-1; D is ambiguous. Per germline, CDR1 SQVTM and CDR2 ANQGSEA. Trimming stripped 7 bases from V and 2 bases from J, with 11 bases between. CDR3 length: 12 amino acids. The CDR3 sequence is CSGRLQNTEAFF. DNA of the CDR3: TGCAGCGGTCGCCTCCAAAACACTGAAGCTTTCTTT.

The V call is TRBV9, the J call TRBJ2-6; TRBD1 agrees at 7 bases. Germline CDR1 and CDR2: SGDLS and YYNGEE. This CDR3 has 16 residues. V dropped 6 bases and J dropped 2; count of bases not matched to a gene: 8. CDR3 residues: CASTLEGAAGANVLTF. The CDR3, as DNA: TGTGCCAGCACCTTAGAGGGGGCAGCTGGGGCCAACGTCCTGACTTTC.

This clonotype occurred a few times. Germline is not matched at one junction end, which may reflect a read error. The chain carries TRBV20-1 and TRBJ2-5; 9 bases are a match to TRBD1. The germline CDR1 and CDR2 sequences are DFQATT and SNEGSKA (reference sequence). The CDR3 is 12 residues long. CDR3 coding DNA: TGCAGTGCTAGATCCTCGGACAGGGGTCCGTTCTTC. Its protein is CSARSSDRGPFF.

The chain links TRBV2 to TRBJ2-4; TRBD1 or TRBD2 may be the D gene (5 bases each). The CDR3 runs 14 residues. V was pared by 6 bases and J by 5 bases, with 14 bases between. Germline-derived CDR1 and CDR2 are SNHLY and FYNNEI. CDR3 in DNA: TGTGCCAGCAGGGGGGTAGGACGGGAAAACATTCAGTACTTC. It specifies CASRGVGRENIQYF.

V is TRBV6-2 or TRBV6-3 and J is TRBJ2-7; 8 bases map to TRBD2. The V gene's germline CDR1 is MNHEY and CDR2 SVGEGT. Germline trimming cut 2 bases from V and 6 bases from J; bases unmatched to any gene: 6. The CDR3 extends over 14 amino acids. CDR3: CASSYPAGAPEQYF. The CDR3 DNA is TGTGCCAGCAGTTACCCAGCGGGAGCCCCCGAGCAGTACTTC.

This clonotype was counted a few times. V is TRBV7-2 and J is TRBJ1-1; 8 bases match TRBD1. This CDR3 is 15 amino acids long. J was trimmed by 1 base and V by 6 bases; bases with no gene match: 7. The germline V gene has CDR1 SGHTA and CDR2 FQGNSA. The CDR3 DNA sequence: TGTGCCAGCAGAGACAGGGGCTCCAAGAACACTGAAGCTTTCTTT. Translation gives CASRDRGSKNTEAFF.

V gene TRBV29-1 combines with J gene TRBJ1-2; no clear D. V was cut by 4 bases and J by 7 bases, with 19 bases left in between. The CDR3 has 14 residues. The V gene's germline CDR1 is SQVTM and CDR2 ANQGSEA. CDR3: CSVGSRWNVGGYTF. In nucleotides, the CDR3 is TGCAGCGTTGGGAGCAGGTGGAATGTAGGTGGCTACACCTTC.

The gene calls are TRBV12-3 or TRBV12-4 and TRBJ2-7, with D maybe TRBD1 (6 bases). The V end was cut by 3 bases, the J end by 6 bases, with 15 bases between. This CDR3 region has 14 residues. Here the CDR3 reads CASSLYRERGEQYF. CDR3 bases: TGTGCCAGCAGTTTGTACAGGGAACGCGGCGAGCAGTACTTC.

The J gene is TRBJ2-7, the V gene TRBV20-1; the match to TRBD2 covers 7 bases. This CDR3 has 12 amino acids. V gave up 3 bases and J gave up 7 bases; unmatched junction bases: 6. The germline CDR1 and CDR2 sequences are DFQATT and SNEGSKA (reference sequence). The CDR3 bases are TGCAGTGCTAGTAGACTAGCTAGGGAGCAGTACTTC. Translation: CSASRLAREQYF.

This clonotype was detected many times. J is TRBJ1-5 and V is TRBV28, with 9 bases aligning to TRBD1. The V gene end was trimmed by 4 bases and the J gene end by 5 bases; junction bases not matched to a gene: 6. This CDR3 has 15 residues. Germline V gene data show CDR1 as MDHEN and CDR2 as SYDVKM. The chain's CDR3 is CASSSSGTGYQPQHF. CDR3 sequence (DNA): TGTGCCAGCAGTTCCTCCGGGACAGGGTATCAGCCCCAGCATTTT.

The chain combines TRBV5-1 with TRBJ2-5; D is perhaps TRBD1 or TRBD2 (5 bases each). Germline loops: CDR1 SGHRS, CDR2 YFSETQ. The CDR3 has 14 amino acids. V was trimmed by 6 bases and J by 5 bases, leaving 17 bases between them. The CDR3 loop is CASNGDGQRETQYF. CDR3 DNA: TGCGCCAGCAACGGGGACGGTCAGCGGGAGACCCAGTACTTC. Full variable domain (outside the CDR3, taken from reference TRBV5-1 and TRBJ2-5): KAGVTQTPRYLIKTRGQQVTLSCSPISGHRSVSWYQQTPGQGLQFLFEYFSETQRNKGNFPGRFSGRQFSNSRSEMNVSTLELGDSALYLCASNGDGQRETQYFGPGTRLLVL.

This clonotype was counted ten times or more. The chain has TRBV2 and TRBJ2-2; possible D gene TRBD2, 6 bases. Between the trimmed V and J ends, which lost 4 bases and 6 bases, there was a span of 6 bases. Germline CDR1 reads SNHLY; CDR2 reads FYNNEI. The CDR3 is 12 residues long. This chain's CDR3 is CASSGLAGELFF. CDR3 DNA: TGTGCCAGCAGTGGACTAGCCGGGGAGCTGTTTTTT.

In this sample, this clonotype turned up a few times. CDR3 in amino acids: CASSQDRQRSNTGELFF. The DNA for the CDR3 is TGTGCCAGCAGCCAAGACCGACAGCGCAGCAACACCGGGGAGCTGTTTTTT. The genes are TRBV3-1 and TRBJ2-2; weak D call: TRBD1 (5 bases). The germline CDR1 and CDR2 sequences are LGHDT and YNNKEL (reference sequence). There are 17 residues in the CDR3. The V end was cut by 0 bases, the J end by 2 bases, with 13 bases between. Full variable domain (remainder filled in from reference TRBV3-1 and TRBJ2-2): DTAVSQTPKYLVTQMGNDKSIKCEQNLGHDTMYWYKQDSKKFLKIMFSYNNKELIINETVPNRFSPKSPDKAHLNLHINSLELGDSAVYFCASSQDRQRSNTGELFFGEGSRLTVL.

There are a few counts of this clonotype. V is TRBV6-5 and J is TRBJ2-7; a possible D gene is TRBD1 (5 bases). The CDR3 has 14 residues. The germline V gene has CDR1 MNHEY and CDR2 SVGAGI. Trimming took 6 bases from V and 0 from J, leaving 12 bases between them. The CDR3: CASRYTGSSYEQYF. The CDR3 nucleotides read TGTGCCAGCAGATACACAGGAAGCTCCTACGAGCAGTACTTC.

This clonotype was counted between two and nine times. This chain uses TRBV5-6 with TRBJ2-5; D is uncertain. Germline V CDR1 and CDR2: SGHDT, YYEEEE. The V end was cut by 2 bases, the J end by 2 bases, with 10 bases between. The CDR3 length is 14 residues. This chain's CDR3 is CASSLSILQETQYF. The CDR3 region has the DNA TGTGCCAGCAGCTTATCGATTTTACAAGAGACCCAGTACTTC.

This clonotype occurred a few times. This chain links TRBV6-2 or TRBV6-3 with TRBJ2-7, with 13 bases identical to TRBD2. The CDR3 is made up of 14 amino acids. From germline, CDR1 is MNHEY and CDR2 SVGEGT. J gave up 6 bases and V 5 bases, and 4 bases lay outside the gene matches. The CDR3 loop reads CASSRTSGSAEQYF. The CDR3 DNA sequence: TGTGCCAGCAGTAGGACTAGCGGGAGCGCCGAGCAGTACTTC.

This clonotype was counted only a few times. The chain has TRBV18 and TRBJ2-1, with TRBD1 identical over 9 bases. V was pared by 2 bases and J by 5 bases, with 10 bases of the junction left unmatched. The CDR3 sequence is 17 residues long. In germline, CDR1 is KGHSH, CDR2 LQKENI. CDR3 amino acids: CASSPRTGGSLNNEQFF. Written as DNA, the CDR3 is TGTGCCAGCTCACCAAGAACAGGGGGCAGCTTGAACAATGAGCAGTTCTTC.

A few counts support this clonotype. The gene calls are TRBV3-1 and TRBJ1-2; D might be TRBD1 (6 bases). The CDR3 is made up of 15 amino acids. V lost 4 bases, J lost 14 bases, and 26 bases lay in between. Per germline, CDR1 LGHDT and CDR2 YNNKEL (reference sequence). The CDR3 spells CASSRALGGSSPGTF. The DNA for the CDR3 is TGTGCCAGCAGCCGAGCCCTTGGGGGCAGCTCTCCGGGAACCTTC.

There are many counts of this clonotype. This sequence joins TRBV28 and TRBJ1-2; 11 positions agree with TRBD1. The CDR3 is made up of 16 amino acids. J gave up 8 bases and V 5 bases, and 13 bases lay outside the gene matches. Per germline, CDR1 MDHEN and CDR2 SYDVKM. CDR3 protein: CASSLGQGATWYGYTF. The CDR3 DNA reads TGTGCCAGCAGTCTCGGACAGGGGGCTACATGGTACGGCTACACCTTC.

V and J are TRBV6-7 and TRBJ1-2; D gene uncertain. TRBV6-7 is filed as an ORF, its function uncertain. The CDR3 length is 13 residues. V was pared by 7 bases and J by 0 bases, with 9 bases between. The CDR3 here is CASTTHPNYGYTF. The DNA of the CDR3 is TGTGCCAGCACAACCCATCCTAACTATGGCTACACCTTC.

This clonotype was seen a few times. The chain links TRBV2 to TRBJ2-5; TRBD1 agrees at 7 bases. The germline V gene has CDR1 SNHLY and CDR2 FYNNEI. Trimming cost V 8 bases and J 7 bases; bases outside gene matches: 16. The CDR3 has 15 amino acids. CDR3 sequence reads: CASREGDSQGGTQYF. For the CDR3, the DNA is TGTGCCAGCCGAGAGGGGGACAGTCAGGGCGGGACCCAGTACTTC. Full variable domain (remainder filled in from reference TRBV2 and TRBJ2-5): EPEVTQTPSHQVTQMGQEVILRCVPISNHLYFYWYRQILGQKVEFLVSFYNNEISEKSEIFDDQFSVERPDGSNFTLKIRSTKLEDSAMYFCASREGDSQGGTQYFGPGTRLLVL.

The genes are TRBV7-9 and TRBJ2-5; possible D gene TRBD1, 6 bases. CDR3 length: 14 residues. Trimming stripped 6 bases from V and 5 bases from J, with 16 bases between. Per the germline V gene, CDR1 is SEHNR and CDR2 is FQNEAQ (reference sequence). CDR3 DNA sequence: TGTGCCAGCAGGTCACACAGGGTCCAGGAGACCCAGTACTTC. Its protein product is CASRSHRVQETQYF.